This TCR beta chain was captured in a study of shared clonotypes between healthy human individuals. Each sorted subset replicate got 200 ng genomic DNA, tens of thousands of genomes. The protocol was immunoSEQ multiplex PCR, while the TCRdb copy is restricted to in-frame clones and leaves out a portion. Of roughly 2,500,000 clones in the sample, 93% were seen once. This CDR3 comprises 16 residues. The germline gives CDR1 ENHRY, CDR2 SYGVKD. Between the trimmed V and J ends, which lost 1 base and 6 bases, there was a span of 18 bases. The chain is built from TRBV10-3 and TRBJ1-1, with no clear D. The clonotype was recovered from a young man in good health. Some clones in this sample may be carry-over from other donors' samples. Sequenced sample: naive CD4+ T cells from PBMCs. The subset was: CD45RA+ positively selected. As DNA, the CDR3 is TGTGCCATCAGTGAGTACGGAGCATCAAGGAGGCCTGAAGCTTTCTTT. Translation: CAISEYGASRRPEAFF.